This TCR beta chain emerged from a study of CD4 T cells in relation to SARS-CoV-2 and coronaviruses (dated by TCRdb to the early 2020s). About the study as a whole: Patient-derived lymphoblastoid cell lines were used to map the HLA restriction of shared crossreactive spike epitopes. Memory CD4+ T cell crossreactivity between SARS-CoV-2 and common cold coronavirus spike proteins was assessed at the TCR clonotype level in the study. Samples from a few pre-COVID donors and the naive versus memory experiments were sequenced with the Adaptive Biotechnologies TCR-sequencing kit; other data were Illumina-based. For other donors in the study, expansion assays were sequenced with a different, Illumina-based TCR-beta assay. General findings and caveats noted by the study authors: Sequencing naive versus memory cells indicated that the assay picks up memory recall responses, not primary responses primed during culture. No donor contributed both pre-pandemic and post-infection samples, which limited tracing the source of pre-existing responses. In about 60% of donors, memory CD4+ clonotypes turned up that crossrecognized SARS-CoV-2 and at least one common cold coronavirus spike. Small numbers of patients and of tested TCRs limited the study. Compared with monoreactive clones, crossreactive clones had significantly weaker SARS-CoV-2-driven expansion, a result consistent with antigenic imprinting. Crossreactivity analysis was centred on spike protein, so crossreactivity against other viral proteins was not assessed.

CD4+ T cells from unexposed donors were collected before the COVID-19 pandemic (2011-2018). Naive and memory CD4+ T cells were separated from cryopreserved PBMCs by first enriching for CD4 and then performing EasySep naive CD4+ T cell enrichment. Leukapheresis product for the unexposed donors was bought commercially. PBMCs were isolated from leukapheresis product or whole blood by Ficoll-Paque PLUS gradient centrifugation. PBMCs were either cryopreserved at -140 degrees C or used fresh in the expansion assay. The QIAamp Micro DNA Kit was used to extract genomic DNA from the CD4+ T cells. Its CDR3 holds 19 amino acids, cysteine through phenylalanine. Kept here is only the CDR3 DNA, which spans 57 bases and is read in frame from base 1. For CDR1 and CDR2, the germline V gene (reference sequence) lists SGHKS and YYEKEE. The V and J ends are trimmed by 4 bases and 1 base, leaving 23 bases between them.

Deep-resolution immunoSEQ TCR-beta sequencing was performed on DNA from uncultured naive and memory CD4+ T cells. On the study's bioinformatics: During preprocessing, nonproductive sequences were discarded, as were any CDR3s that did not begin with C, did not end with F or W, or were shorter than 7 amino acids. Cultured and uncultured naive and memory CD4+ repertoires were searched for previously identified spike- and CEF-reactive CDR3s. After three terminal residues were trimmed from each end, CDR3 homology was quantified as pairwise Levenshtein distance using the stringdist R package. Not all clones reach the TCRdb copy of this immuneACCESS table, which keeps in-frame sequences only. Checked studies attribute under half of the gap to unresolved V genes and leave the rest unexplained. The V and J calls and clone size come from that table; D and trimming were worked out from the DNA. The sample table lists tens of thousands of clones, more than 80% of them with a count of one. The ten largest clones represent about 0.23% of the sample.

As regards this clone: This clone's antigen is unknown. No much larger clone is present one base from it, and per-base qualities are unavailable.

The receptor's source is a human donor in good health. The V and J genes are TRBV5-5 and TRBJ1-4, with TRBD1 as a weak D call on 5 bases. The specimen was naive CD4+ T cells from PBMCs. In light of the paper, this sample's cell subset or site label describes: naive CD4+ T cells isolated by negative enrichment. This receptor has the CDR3 CASSPSVGGVGLTNEKLFF. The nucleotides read TGTGCCAGCAGCCCCTCAGTCGGAGGGGTTGGCTTAACTAATGAAAAACTGTTTTTT. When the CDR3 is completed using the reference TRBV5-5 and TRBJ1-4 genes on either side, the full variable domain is DAGVTQSPTHLIKTRGQQVTLRCSPISGHKSVSWYQQVLGQGPQFIFQYYEKEERGRGNFPDRFSARQFPNYSSELNVNALLLGDSALYLCASSPSVGGVGLTNEKLFFGSGTQLSVL.